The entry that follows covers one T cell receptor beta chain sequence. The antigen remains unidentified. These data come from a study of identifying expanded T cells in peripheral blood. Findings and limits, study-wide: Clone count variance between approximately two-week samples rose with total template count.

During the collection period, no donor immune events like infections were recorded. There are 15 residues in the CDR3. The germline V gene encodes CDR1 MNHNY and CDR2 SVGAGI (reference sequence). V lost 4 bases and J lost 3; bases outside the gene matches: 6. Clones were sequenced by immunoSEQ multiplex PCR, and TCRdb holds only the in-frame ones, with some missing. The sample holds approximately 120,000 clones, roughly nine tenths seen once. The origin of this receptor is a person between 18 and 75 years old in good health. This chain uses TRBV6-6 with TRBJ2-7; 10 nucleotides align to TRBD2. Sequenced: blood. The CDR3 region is CASSWGTSDLYEQYF. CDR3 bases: TGTGCCAGCAGTTGGGGGACTAGCGATCTCTACGAGCAGTACTTC.